The source of this T cell receptor beta chain is a study of tumor-infiltrating lymphocytes in primary liver carcinoma. TCR beta cDNA was made from around 460 ng total RNA with a constant-region primer. Libraries covering TCR beta were generated through three nested multiplex PCR rounds (using a slightly modified ARM-PCR). Primers for the first two PCR rounds were TRBV1-TRBV30 forward primers and a C-beta reverse primer (approximately 10 cycles per round). Each CDR3 protein is one row after TCRdb ran MiXCR on the multiplex PCR reads. This table holds tens of thousands of distinct CDR3 sequences, about two thirds found once. Germline values: CDR1 SGHAT, CDR2 FQNNGV. CDR3 size: 15 residues. Comment on this clonotype: One end of the junction is discordant with germline, which a read error may explain.

Co-extracting RNA and DNA was done with about 20-34 mg of unsorted bulk tissue as input. Five distinct regions per tumor were sampled. The origin of this receptor is a man in his forties or fifties with primary liver carcinoma and hepatitis B virus infection. The rearrangement joins TRBV11-2 to TRBJ2-2; 7 nucleotides line up with TRBD2. Sequenced sample: liver tumor tissue from sampling region 4. Subset of the sample: tumor region T4, right-lateral pole. The CDR3 here is CARSFAGANTGELFF. CDR3 DNA sequence: TGTGCCAGGAGCTTTGCGGGAGCGAACACCGGGGAGCTGTTTTTC. Using reference TRBV11-2 and TRBJ2-2 for the parts outside the CDR3, the full variable domain is EAGVAQSPRYKIIEKRQSVAFWCNPISGHATLYWYQQILGQGPKLLIQFQNNGVVDDSQLPKDRFSAERLKGVDSTLKIQPAKLEDSAVYLCARSFAGANTGELFFGEGSRLTVL.